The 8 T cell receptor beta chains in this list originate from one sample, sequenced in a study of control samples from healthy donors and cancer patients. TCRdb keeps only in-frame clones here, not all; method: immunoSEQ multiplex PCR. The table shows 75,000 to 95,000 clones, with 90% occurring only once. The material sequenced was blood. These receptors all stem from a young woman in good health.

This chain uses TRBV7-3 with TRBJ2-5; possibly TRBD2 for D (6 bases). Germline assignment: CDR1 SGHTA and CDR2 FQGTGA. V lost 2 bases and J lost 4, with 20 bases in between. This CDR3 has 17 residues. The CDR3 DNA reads TGTGCCAGCAGCTTAGGCTTATACGGGGGACTTGGAGAGACCCAGTACTTC. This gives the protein CASSLGLYGGLGETQYF. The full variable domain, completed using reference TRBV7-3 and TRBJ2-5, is GAGVSQTPSNKVTEKGKYVELRCDPISGHTALYWYRQSLGQGPEFLIYFQGTGAADDSGLPNDRFFAVRPEGSVSTLKIQRTERGDSAVYLCASSLGLYGGLGETQYFGPGTRLLVL.

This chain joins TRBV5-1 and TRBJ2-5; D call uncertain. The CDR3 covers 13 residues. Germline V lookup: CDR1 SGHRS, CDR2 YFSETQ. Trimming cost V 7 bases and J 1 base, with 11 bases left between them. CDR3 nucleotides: TGCGCCAGCTTCATAGAGCTCCAAGAGACCCAGTACTTC. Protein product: CASFIELQETQYF.

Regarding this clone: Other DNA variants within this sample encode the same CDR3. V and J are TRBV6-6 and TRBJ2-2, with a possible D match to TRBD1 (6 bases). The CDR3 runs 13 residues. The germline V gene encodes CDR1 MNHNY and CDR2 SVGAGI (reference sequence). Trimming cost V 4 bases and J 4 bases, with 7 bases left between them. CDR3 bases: TGTGCCAGCAGTTTACAGGGCACCGGGGAGCTGTTTTTT. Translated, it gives CASSLQGTGELFF.

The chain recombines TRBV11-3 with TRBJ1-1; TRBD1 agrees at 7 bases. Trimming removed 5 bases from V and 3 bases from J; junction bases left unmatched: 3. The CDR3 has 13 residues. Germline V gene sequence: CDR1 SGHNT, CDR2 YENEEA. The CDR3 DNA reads TGTGCCAGCAGCGATGACAGGGACACTGAAGCTTTCTTT. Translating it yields CASSDDRDTEAFF. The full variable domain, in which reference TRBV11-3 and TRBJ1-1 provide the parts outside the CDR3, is EAGVVQSPRYKIIEKKQPVAFWCNPISGHNTLYWYLQNLGQGPELLIRYENEEAVDDSQLPKDRFSAERLKGVDSTLKIQPAELGDSAVYLCASSDDRDTEAFFGQGTRLTVV.

The chain's CDR3 is CASSRTGSQLLTSTDTQYF. DNA for the CDR3: TGTGCCAGCAGCCGGACAGGGTCCCAATTACTCACTAGCACAGATACGCAGTATTTT. V gene TRBV9 combines with J gene TRBJ2-3; TRBD1 matches 8 bases. The J segment lost 0 bases and the V segment lost 4 bases, leaving 16 bases of the junction unmatched. Germline V gene lookup returns CDR1 SGDLS and CDR2 YYNGEE. The CDR3 runs to 19 residues.

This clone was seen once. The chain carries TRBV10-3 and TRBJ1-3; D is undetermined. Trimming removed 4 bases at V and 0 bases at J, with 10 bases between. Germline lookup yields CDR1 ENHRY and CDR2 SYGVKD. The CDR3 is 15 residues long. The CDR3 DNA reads TGTGCCATCAGTGTAGGTGGAGACTCTGGAAACACCATATATTTT. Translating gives CAISVGGDSGNTIYF.

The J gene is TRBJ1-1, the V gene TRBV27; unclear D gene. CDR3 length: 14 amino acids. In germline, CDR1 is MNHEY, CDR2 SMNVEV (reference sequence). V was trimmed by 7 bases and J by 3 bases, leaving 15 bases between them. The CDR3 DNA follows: TGTGCCAGCAAGTATGAAAACGGTCACACTGAAGCTTTCTTT. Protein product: CASKYENGHTEAFF.

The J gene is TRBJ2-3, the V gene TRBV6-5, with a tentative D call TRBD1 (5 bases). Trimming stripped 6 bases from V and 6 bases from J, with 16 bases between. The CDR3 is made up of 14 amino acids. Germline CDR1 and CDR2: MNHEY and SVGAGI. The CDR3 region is CASRDLGPFDTQYF. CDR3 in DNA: TGTGCCAGCAGGGATCTGGGGCCCTTCGATACGCAGTATTTT.